Listed here are 27 T cell receptor beta chains from one sample, sequenced in a study of T cells in Graves' hyperthyroidism and ophthalmopathy. The CDR3 regions of TCR beta were amplified from RNA transcripts. TCR CDR3 regions were first amplified by RT-PCR with HTBI primers. TCRdb independently ran MiXCR on the multiplex PCR reads; one entry per CDR3 protein. The table has hundreds of thousands of distinct CDR3 sequences, 15% to 20% seen once. Sequenced sample: blood. These receptors originate from a man aged 35 to 55 with Graves' ophthalmopathy.

This clonotype has a count of ten or more. The chain recombines TRBV5-1 with TRBJ2-1; possible D gene TRBD2, 6 bases. The length of the CDR3 is 13 residues. The V end was cut by 1 base, the J end by 8 bases, with 10 bases between. Germline V gene data show CDR1 as SGHRS and CDR2 as YFSETQ. The CDR3 loop reads CASSLPGGDEQFF. Here the CDR3 DNA reads TGCGCCAGCAGCTTGCCCGGAGGGGATGAGCAGTTCTTC.

The chain carries TRBV5-1 and TRBJ1-3; 8 nucleotides agree with TRBD1. Germline V gene data show CDR1 as SGHRS and CDR2 as YFSETQ. V shed 5 bases and J 1 base; nucleotides not matched to a gene: 8. This CDR3 is built from 16 residues. In DNA, the CDR3 is TGCGCCAGCAGATCGTCGCAGGGGGCGTCTGGAAACACCATATATTTT. It specifies CASRSSQGASGNTIYF.

This clonotype has at least ten counts. The chain combines TRBV20-1 with TRBJ1-2; the match to TRBD1 covers 7 bases. V dropped 6 bases and J dropped 4; count of bases not matched to a gene: 5. The V gene's germline CDR1 is DFQATT and CDR2 SNEGSKA (reference sequence). The CDR3 has 12 residues. The CDR3 region is CSAPRDSYGYTF. CDR3 sequence (DNA): TGCAGTGCCCCCCGGGACAGCTATGGCTACACCTTC.

This clonotype was counted a few times. The chain has TRBV9 and TRBJ2-5; D not resolved. V lost 1 base, J lost 2 bases, and 6 bases lay in between. There are 13 residues in the CDR3. Per germline, CDR1 SGDLS and CDR2 YYNGEE. The CDR3 region is CASSVRVQETQYF. The CDR3 DNA follows: TGTGCCAGCAGCGTACGGGTGCAAGAGACCCAGTACTTC.

This clonotype was detected many times. The CDR3 sequence: CASSLEGSRETQYF. In nucleotides, the CDR3 is TGTGCCAGCAGTTTAGAGGGGAGTCGAGAGACCCAGTACTTC. The chain carries TRBV28 and TRBJ2-5; D possibly matches TRBD1 or TRBD2 (5 bases each). Trimming cost V 2 bases and J 4 bases, with 11 bases left between them. CDR1 is MDHEN, CDR2 SYDVKM, per germline. The CDR3 runs 14 residues.

The rearrangement joins TRBV24-1 to TRBJ2-2; TRBD2 aligns across 8 bases. The germline V gene has CDR1 KGHDR and CDR2 SFDVKD. Trimming removed 5 bases from V and 5 bases from J; junction bases left unmatched: 15. The CDR3 totals 18 residues. As DNA, the CDR3 is TGTGCCACCAGTGGGGAGGGGTTCGCCGGGAGGGAAACCGGGGAGCTGTTTTTT. Translation: CATSGEGFAGRETGELFF.

This clonotype came up many times. The chain uses TRBV6-2 or TRBV6-3 and TRBJ2-3, with D perhaps matching TRBD2 (6 bases). Trimming took 7 bases from V and 6 from J, leaving 14 bases between them. The germline gives CDR1 MNHEY, CDR2 SVGEGT. The CDR3 totals 13 residues. CDR3 sequence reads: CASKRAPRDTQYF. In DNA form, the CDR3 reads TGTGCCAGCAAGCGGGCCCCGAGGGATACGCAGTATTTT.

In regard to this clonotype: Since a much larger clone is just one base distant, this may be a read error. For the CDR3, the DNA is TGTGCCATCAGCCCCGATCCGGGTGGGGACACTGAAGCTTTCTTT. Encoded protein: CAISPDPGGDTEAFF. The V gene is TRBV10-3, the J gene TRBJ1-1; D gene unclear. The V and J ends lost 6 bases and 3 bases respectively, with 17 bases between them. Germline assignment: CDR1 ENHRY and CDR2 SYGVKD. The CDR3 runs 15 residues.

There are many counts of this clonotype. The chain combines TRBV6-1 with TRBJ1-1; TRBD1 is a possible D gene (6 bases). Trimming left V 2 bases short and J 1 base short, with 8 bases between. CDR1 is MNHNS and CDR2 is SASEGT in the germline V gene. The CDR3 is 14 residues long. CDR3 DNA: TGTGCCAGCAGTGAACAGGGGCGGAACACTGAAGCTTTCTTT. Its translation is CASSEQGRNTEAFF.

Note on this clonotype: An end of the junction differs from the germline gene, which may be a read error. The chain is built from TRBV5-8 and TRBJ1-5; no clear D. Germline CDR1 reads SGHTS; CDR2 reads YDEGEE. The CDR3 length is 14 residues. The CDR3 DNA reads as TGCGCCAGCAGCTTGGCCTGTGTGGATCAGCCCCAGCATTTT. Translating it yields CASSLACVDQPQHF.

This clonotype was detected a few times. The V gene is TRBV15, the J gene TRBJ1-2; D remains unclear. Per germline, CDR1 LNHNV and CDR2 YYDKDF (reference sequence). This CDR3 comprises 14 residues. V was cut by 1 base and J by 1 base, with 7 bases left in between. The CDR3 region is CATSRVGNNYGYTF. In DNA, the CDR3 is TGTGCCACCAGCAGAGTGGGAAATAACTATGGCTACACCTTC. Combining the CDR3 with reference TRBV15 and TRBJ1-2 gives the whole variable domain DAMVIQNPRYQVTQFGKPVTLSCSQTLNHNVMYWYQQKSSQAPKLLFHYYDKDFNNEADTPDNFQSRRPNTSFCFLDIRSPGLGDTAMYLCATSRVGNNYGYTFGSGTRLTVV.

V usage is TRBV28 and J usage is TRBJ2-5, with 7 bases lining up with TRBD2. The V segment lost 5 bases and the J segment 3 bases; nucleotides outside the gene matches: 18. The length of the CDR3 is 18 residues. Germline V gene data show CDR1 as MDHEN and CDR2 as SYDVKM. CDR3 nucleotide sequence: TGTGCCAGCAGTCCCCCCCATGGGGGGGAGGTCTCAGAAGAGACCCAGTACTTC. The encoded protein is CASSPPHGGEVSEETQYF.

A few counts support this clonotype. The V gene is TRBV20-1, the J gene TRBJ1-6; 7 nucleotides line up with TRBD1. J was trimmed by 6 bases and V by 6 bases; bases with no gene match: 8. Looked up from germline, CDR1 is DFQATT and CDR2 is SNEGSKA (reference sequence). The CDR3 runs to 14 residues. The CDR3 spells CSASGQQINSPLHF. The CDR3 bases are TGCAGTGCGTCGGGACAGCAGATTAATTCACCCCTCCACTTT.

The chain combines TRBV19 with TRBJ1-6; tentatively, D is TRBD1 (5 bases). Trimming removed 3 bases from V and 7 bases from J, with 10 bases in between. The CDR3 spans 14 residues. CDR1 is LNHDA, CDR2 SQIVND, per germline (reference sequence). The CDR3 DNA follows: TGTGCCAGTAGTATGGGGGGAAAGAATTCACCCCTCCACTTT. This codes for CASSMGGKNSPLHF.

This clonotype was detected many times. The J gene is TRBJ2-7, the V gene TRBV2; D is ambiguous. Trimming removed 7 bases from V and 2 bases from J, with 12 bases in between. The CDR3 sequence is 13 residues long. CDR1 is SNHLY, CDR2 FYNNEI, per germline. CDR3 sequence reads: CASIGSETYEQYF. CDR3 coding DNA: TGTGCCAGCATAGGAAGCGAGACCTACGAGCAGTACTTC.

The chain combines TRBV18 with TRBJ2-3; 8 bases align to TRBD2. V lost 3 bases to trimming and J lost 1 base; unmatched junction nucleotides: 9. CDR1 is KGHSH and CDR2 is LQKENI in the germline V gene. This CDR3 comprises 17 residues. The CDR3 protein is CASSPRLAGPGTDTQYF. CDR3 DNA sequence: TGTGCCAGCTCACCTCGTCTAGCGGGCCCTGGCACAGATACGCAGTATTTT.

This clonotype was recorded many times. The V gene is TRBV28, the J gene TRBJ2-7; maybe TRBD2 (5 bases). The V gene lost 6 bases and the J gene lost 4 bases, with 13 bases spanning the gap. This CDR3 is 13 amino acids long. Germline assignment: CDR1 MDHEN and CDR2 SYDVKM. This CDR3 reads CASSPMDSYEQYF. The CDR3 region has the DNA TGTGCCAGCAGCCCAATGGACTCATACGAGCAGTACTTC.

The chain joins TRBV12-3 or TRBV12-4 to TRBJ2-7, with 13 bases lining up with TRBD2. The V segment lost 6 bases and the J segment 2 bases; nucleotides outside the gene matches: 4. This CDR3 region has 15 residues. CDR3 bases: TGTGCCAGCAGGGGGGGACTAGCGGGAACCTACGAGCAGTACTTC. Translating it yields CASRGGLAGTYEQYF.

This clonotype occurred a few times. The chain uses TRBV6-1 and TRBJ1-2, with TRBD1 matching 7 bases. The trim removed 4 bases at V and 8 bases at J, leaving 1 base unmatched. The CDR3 extends over 11 amino acids. CDR1 is MNHNS, CDR2 SASEGT, per germline. The CDR3 DNA reads TGTGCCAGCAGTGCAGGGGGAGGCTACACCTTC. Protein: CASSAGGGYTF.

The chain combines TRBV7-2 with TRBJ1-6, with 8 bases identical to TRBD1. The length of the CDR3 is 14 residues. Germline lookup yields CDR1 SGHTA and CDR2 FQGNSA. V dropped 5 bases and J dropped 9; count of bases not matched to a gene: 6. DNA for the CDR3: TGTGCCAGCAGCGCACAGGGGGGCTCTTCACCCCTCCACTTT. Its protein product is CASSAQGGSSPLHF.

In its sample, this clonotype was seen a few times. The chain is built from TRBV5-1 and TRBJ1-1, with D hard to call. The V end was cut by 5 bases, the J end by 4 bases, with 12 bases between. Germline lookup yields CDR1 SGHRS and CDR2 YFSETQ. This CDR3 is built from 13 residues. This CDR3 reads CASSQELSTEAFF. Here the CDR3 DNA reads TGCGCCAGCAGTCAGGAGTTGAGCACTGAAGCTTTCTTT.

The chain has TRBV7-3 and TRBJ2-1; 8 bases are shared with TRBD2. The V segment lost 7 bases and the J segment 5 bases; nucleotides outside the gene matches: 13. The CDR3 runs to 16 residues. CDR1 and CDR2 from the germline V gene are SGHTA and FQGTGA. In DNA form, the CDR3 reads TGTGCCAGCAAATCGGGGGGGGCAGGGGCAAACAATGAGCAGTTCTTC. Its translation is CASKSGGAGANNEQFF. The whole variable domain, remainder taken from reference TRBV7-3 and TRBJ2-1, is GAGVSQTPSNKVTEKGKYVELRCDPISGHTALYWYRQSLGQGPEFLIYFQGTGAADDSGLPNDRFFAVRPEGSVSTLKIQRTERGDSAVYLCASKSGGAGANNEQFFGPGTRLTVL.

This clonotype occurred many times. V is TRBV13 and J is TRBJ1-5; no clear D gene. This CDR3 has 14 amino acids. Trimming shortened V by 0 bases and J by 3 bases, and 6 bases separated the two germline ends. The germline V gene encodes CDR1 PRHDT and CDR2 FYEKMQ (reference sequence). CDR3 amino acids: CASSLGQTNQPQHF. CDR3 nucleotides: TGTGCCAGCAGCTTAGGACAGACCAATCAGCCCCAGCATTTT.

In this sample, this clonotype turned up many times. The chain employs TRBV2 and TRBJ2-5, with D maybe TRBD2 (5 bases). Per germline, CDR1 SNHLY and CDR2 FYNNEI. Trimming stripped 4 bases from V and 5 bases from J, with 17 bases between. The CDR3 has 15 amino acids. DNA for the CDR3: TGTGCCAGCAGTGTCTTGCGGACTCGAGCGGAGACCCAGTACTTC. Translating it yields CASSVLRTRAETQYF.

This clonotype was seen a handful of times. V usage is TRBV2 and J usage is TRBJ1-5; perhaps TRBD1 as D (5 bases). The CDR3 is 17 residues long. The germline V gene has CDR1 SNHLY and CDR2 FYNNEI. The germline V and J ends were trimmed by 1 base and 0 bases, with 13 bases remaining between them. The CDR3 sequence is CASSEGRGGYSNQPQHF. The CDR3 nucleotides read TGTGCCAGCAGTGAAGGCCGTGGGGGATATAGCAATCAGCCCCAGCATTTT.

This sequence joins TRBV2 and TRBJ2-1; TRBD2 aligns across 12 bases. The CDR3 totals 18 residues. The junction had 15 bases not matched to a gene; V was cut back by 7 bases and J by 5 bases. The germline CDR1 and CDR2 sequences are SNHLY and FYNNEI. The CDR3 nucleotides are TGTGCCAGCATCTCGACTAGCGGGAGTCGACCCCCCCACAATGAGCAGTTCTTC. This codes for CASISTSGSRPPHNEQFF.

Many counts were recorded for this clonotype. The V gene is TRBV13, the J gene TRBJ1-1; unclear D gene. Germline V gene lookup returns CDR1 PRHDT and CDR2 FYEKMQ (reference sequence). The CDR3 is 12 residues long. The V gene lost 6 bases and the J gene lost 5 bases, with 10 bases spanning the gap. The CDR3 nucleotides read TGTGCCAGCAGTCTCCTCGAGACTGAAGCTTTCTTT. Residues: CASSLLETEAFF.